Detailed here is one T cell receptor beta chain. The sample comes from a study of blood T cell repertoires in COVID-19. Study in general: Material from acute and convalescent COVID-19 was sourced from the United States, Italy and Spain. PBMCs, B-cell-depleted T cells, or T cells were the source of the cDNA or gDNA that made up the material.

The ends were cut back, 5 bases at V and 3 bases at J, with 7 bases in the middle. Germline values: CDR1 MNHNY, CDR2 SVGAGI (reference sequence). The CDR3 spans 12 residues. In the source study's methods: Reference gene primer amplification gave nucleated cell count estimates. Method: immunoSEQ multiplex PCR; TCRdb's copy keeps in-frame clones and lacks some. The V and J calls and clone size were taken over from that table, and D and trimming were inferred from the DNA. The data hold about 250,000 clones, with around four fifths observed a single time. The genes are TRBV6-6 and TRBJ1-2, with D tentatively TRBD1 (5 bases). This clonotype originated in a man aged 80 or over with acute or convalescent COVID-19. Sequencing was carried out using peripheral blood. This CDR3 is CASSDRDYGYTF. The DNA for the CDR3 is TGTGCCAGCAGTGACAGAGACTATGGCTACACCTTC.